The present T cell receptor beta chain was sequenced within a study of beta chain features in type 1 diabetes. Sequenced material consisted of expressed TCRB transcripts (all of the isolated RNA was reverse transcribed). Profiled with immunoSEQ multiplex PCR; TCRdb holds only in-frame clones, not every one. Of about 330,000 clones listed, about 10% are singletons. This CDR3 is built from 16 residues. Germline V gene lookup returns CDR1 LGHNA and CDR2 YNFKEQ. Between the trimmed V and J ends, which lost 0 bases and 0 bases, there was a span of 9 bases. Sequencing was performed on naive CD4+ T cells from blood. V is TRBV4-2 and J is TRBJ2-1; tentative D call: TRBD1 (6 bases). The clonotype originates from a woman in her 30s in good health. CDR3 region: CASSQDIGGSYNEQFF. DNA of the CDR3: TGTGCCAGCAGCCAAGATATAGGGGGCTCCTACAATGAGCAGTTCTTC.